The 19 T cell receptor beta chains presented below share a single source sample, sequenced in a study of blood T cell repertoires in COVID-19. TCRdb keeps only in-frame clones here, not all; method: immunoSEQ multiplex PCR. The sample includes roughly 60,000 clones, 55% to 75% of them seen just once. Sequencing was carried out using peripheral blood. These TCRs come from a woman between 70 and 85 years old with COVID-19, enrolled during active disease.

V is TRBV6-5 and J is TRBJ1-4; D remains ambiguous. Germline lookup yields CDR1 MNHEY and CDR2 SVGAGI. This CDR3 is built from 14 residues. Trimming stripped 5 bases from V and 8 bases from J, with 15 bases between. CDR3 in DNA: TGTGCCAGCAGTCGAGGAGGGAAGGGAGAAAAACTGTTTTTT. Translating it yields CASSRGGKGEKLFF.

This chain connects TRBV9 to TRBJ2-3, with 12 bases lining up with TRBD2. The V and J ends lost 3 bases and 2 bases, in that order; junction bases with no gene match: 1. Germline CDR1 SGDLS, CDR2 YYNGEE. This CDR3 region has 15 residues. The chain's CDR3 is CASSASGRATDTQYF. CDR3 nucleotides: TGTGCCAGCAGCGCTAGCGGGAGGGCCACAGATACGCAGTATTTT.

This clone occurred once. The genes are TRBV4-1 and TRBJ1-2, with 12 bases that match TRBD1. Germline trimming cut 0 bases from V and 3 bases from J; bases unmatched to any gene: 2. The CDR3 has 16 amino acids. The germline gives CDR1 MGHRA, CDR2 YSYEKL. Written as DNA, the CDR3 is TGCGCCAGCAGCCAAGAAGGGACAGGGGGCTACTATGGCTACACCTTC. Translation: CASSQEGTGGYYGYTF.

CDR3 coding DNA: TGCAGCGCTTGGGGCAGGGATGGCTACACCTTC. It is translated as CSAWGRDGYTF. V usage is TRBV29-1 and J usage is TRBJ1-2, with D perhaps matching TRBD1 (5 bases). The CDR3 length is 11 residues. Germline CDR1 is SQVTM and CDR2 is ANQGSEA. Deletions cut 7 bases from V and 6 bases from J, with 12 bases between.

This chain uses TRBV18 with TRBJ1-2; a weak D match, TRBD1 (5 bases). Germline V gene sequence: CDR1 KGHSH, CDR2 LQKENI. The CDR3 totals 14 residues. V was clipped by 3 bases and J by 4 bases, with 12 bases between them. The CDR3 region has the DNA TGTGCCAGCTCACCCGAAACGGGGGGCTATGGCTACACCTTC. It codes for CASSPETGGYGYTF.

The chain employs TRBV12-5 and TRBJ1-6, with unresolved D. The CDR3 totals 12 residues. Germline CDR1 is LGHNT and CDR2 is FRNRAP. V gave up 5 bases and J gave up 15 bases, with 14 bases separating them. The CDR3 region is CASGPAGGGLHF. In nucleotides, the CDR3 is TGTGCTAGTGGTCCCGCGGGAGGAGGCCTCCACTTT.

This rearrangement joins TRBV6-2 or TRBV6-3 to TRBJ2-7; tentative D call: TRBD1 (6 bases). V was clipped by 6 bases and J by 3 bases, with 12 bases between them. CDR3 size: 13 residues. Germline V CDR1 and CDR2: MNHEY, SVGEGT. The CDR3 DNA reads TGTGCCAGCAGCCGGACAGCTAGCTACGAGCAGTACGTC. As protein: CASSRTASYEQYV.

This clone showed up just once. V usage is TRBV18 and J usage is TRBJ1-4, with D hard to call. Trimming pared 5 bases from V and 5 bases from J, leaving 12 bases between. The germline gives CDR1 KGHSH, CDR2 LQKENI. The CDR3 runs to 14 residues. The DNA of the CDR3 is TGTGCCAGCTCAGGTGACGGGTGGAATGAAAAACTGTTTTTT. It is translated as CASSGDGWNEKLFF.

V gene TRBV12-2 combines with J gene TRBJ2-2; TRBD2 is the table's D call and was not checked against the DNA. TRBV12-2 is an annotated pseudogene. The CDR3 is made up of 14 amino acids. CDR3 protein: CASRLAGNTGELFF. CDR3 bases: TGTGCAAGTCGCTTAGCCGGGAACACCGGGGAGCTGTTTTTT.

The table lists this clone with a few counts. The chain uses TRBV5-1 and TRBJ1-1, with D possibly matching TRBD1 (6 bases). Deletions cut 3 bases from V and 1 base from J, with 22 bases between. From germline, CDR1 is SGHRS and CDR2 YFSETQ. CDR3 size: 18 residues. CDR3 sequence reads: CASSSDTQTGYKNTEAFF. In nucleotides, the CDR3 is TGCGCCAGCAGCTCCGACACCCAAACAGGGTACAAGAACACTGAAGCTTTCTTT.

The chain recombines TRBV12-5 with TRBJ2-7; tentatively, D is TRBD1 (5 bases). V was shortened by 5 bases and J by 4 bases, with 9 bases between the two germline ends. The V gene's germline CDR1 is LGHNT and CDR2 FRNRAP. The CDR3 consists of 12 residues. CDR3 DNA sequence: TGTGCTAGTGGTGCTGACAGTTACGAGCAGTACGTC. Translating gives CASGADSYEQYV.

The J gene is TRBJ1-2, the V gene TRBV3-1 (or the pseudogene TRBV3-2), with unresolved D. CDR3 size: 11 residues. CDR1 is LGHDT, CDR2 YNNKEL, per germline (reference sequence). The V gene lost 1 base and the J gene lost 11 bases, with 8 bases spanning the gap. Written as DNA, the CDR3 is TGTGCCAGCAGCCAAGGGAAGACTTACACCTTC. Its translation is CASSQGKTYTF.

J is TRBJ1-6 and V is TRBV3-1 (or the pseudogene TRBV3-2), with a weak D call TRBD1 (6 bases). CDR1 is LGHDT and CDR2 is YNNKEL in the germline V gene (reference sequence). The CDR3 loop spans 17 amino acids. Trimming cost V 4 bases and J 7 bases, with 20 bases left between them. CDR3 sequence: CASSLVPFRGPNSPLHF. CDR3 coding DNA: TGTGCCAGCAGCCTAGTACCATTCAGGGGTCCGAATTCACCCCTCCACTTT.

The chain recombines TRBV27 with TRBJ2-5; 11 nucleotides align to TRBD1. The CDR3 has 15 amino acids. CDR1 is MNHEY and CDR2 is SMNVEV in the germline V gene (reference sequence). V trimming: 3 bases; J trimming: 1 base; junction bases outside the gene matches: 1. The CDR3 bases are TGTGCCAGCAGTTTGGGACAGGGGGTCCAAGAGACCCAGTACTTC. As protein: CASSLGQGVQETQYF.

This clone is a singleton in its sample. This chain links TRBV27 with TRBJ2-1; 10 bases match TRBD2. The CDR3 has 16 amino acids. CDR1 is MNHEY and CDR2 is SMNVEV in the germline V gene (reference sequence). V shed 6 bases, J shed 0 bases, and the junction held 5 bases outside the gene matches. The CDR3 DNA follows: TGTGCCAGCAGCAGGACTAGCGGACGCTCCTACAATGAGCAGTTCTTC. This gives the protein CASSRTSGRSYNEQFF.

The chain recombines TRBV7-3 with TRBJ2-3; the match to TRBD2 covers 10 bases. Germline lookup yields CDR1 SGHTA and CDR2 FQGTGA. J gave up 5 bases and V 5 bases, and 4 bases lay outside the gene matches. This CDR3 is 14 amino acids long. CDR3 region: CASSPGLAEDTQYF. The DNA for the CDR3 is TGTGCCAGCAGCCCAGGACTAGCGGAAGATACGCAGTATTTT. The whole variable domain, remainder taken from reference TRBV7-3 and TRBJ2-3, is GAGVSQTPSNKVTEKGKYVELRCDPISGHTALYWYRQSLGQGPEFLIYFQGTGAADDSGLPNDRFFAVRPEGSVSTLKIQRTERGDSAVYLCASSPGLAEDTQYFGPGTRLTVL.

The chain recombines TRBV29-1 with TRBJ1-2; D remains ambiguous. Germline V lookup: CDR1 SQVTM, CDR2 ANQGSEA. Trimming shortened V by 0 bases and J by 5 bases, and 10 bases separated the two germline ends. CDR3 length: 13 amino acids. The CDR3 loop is CSVEDWAAYGYTF. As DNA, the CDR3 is TGCAGCGTTGAAGATTGGGCAGCATATGGCTACACCTTC.

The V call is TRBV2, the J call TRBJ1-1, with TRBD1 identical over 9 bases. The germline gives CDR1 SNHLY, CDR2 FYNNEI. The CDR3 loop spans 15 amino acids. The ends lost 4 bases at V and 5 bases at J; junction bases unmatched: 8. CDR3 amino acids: CASSVGTGYKTEAFF. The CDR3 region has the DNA TGTGCCAGCAGTGTGGGGACAGGGTATAAGACTGAAGCTTTCTTT.

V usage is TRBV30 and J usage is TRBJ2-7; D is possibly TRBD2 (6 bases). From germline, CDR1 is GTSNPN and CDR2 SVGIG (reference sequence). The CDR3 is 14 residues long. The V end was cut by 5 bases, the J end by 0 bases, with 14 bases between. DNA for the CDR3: TGTGCCTGGGGGGGGATTATAAGCTCCTACGAGCAGTACGTC. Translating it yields CAWGGIISSYEQYV.